The rows below give T cell receptor beta chains drawn from one sample of a study of blood T cells in healthy people across ages. TCRdb reanalysed the 5' RACE reads using MiXCR and keeps one entry per CDR3 protein. The table lists hundreds of thousands of distinct CDR3 sequences, around 45% of them singletons. Sequenced material: blood. Receptors were obtained from a woman aged 60 to 75 in good health. Each CDR3 is given with its conserved first and last residue. The D gene is left open where the match is weak. Size is stated for part of the rows, as once, few or many counts, or as a class when the clone is expanded.

d_gene,abundance,j_gene,v_gene,CDR3aa,CDR3nt
NA,once,TRBJ2-1,TRBV12-3/TRBV12-4,CASRKEGGSYNEQFF,TGTGCCAGCAGGAAGGAGGGGGGCTCCTACAATGAGCAGTTCTTC
NA,few,TRBJ2-5,TRBV10-3,CAISARAETQYF,TGTGCCATCAGTGCCAGGGCAGAGACCCAGTACTTC
NA,NA,TRBJ2-7,TRBV5-1,CASSPQVSGEQYF,TGCGCCAGCAGTCCACAGGTTTCCGGCGAGCAGTACTTC
NA,NA,TRBJ2-7,TRBV20-1,CSARDRRTGVGEQYF,TGCAGTGCTAGAGATCGGAGGACGGGCGTGGGCGAGCAGTACTTC
TRBD1,many,TRBJ2-5,TRBV2,CASSESYRGQETQYF,TGTGCCAGCAGTGAATCCTACAGGGGGCAAGAGACCCAGTACTTC
NA,NA,TRBJ2-3,TRBV10-3,CAISRDSNTDTQYF,TGTGCCATCAGCCGGGACTCAAACACAGATACGCAGTATTTT
NA,NA,TRBJ2-7,TRBV29-1,CSVEVDFHEQYF,TGCAGCGTTGAAGTAGACTTCCACGAGCAGTACTTC
NA,NA,TRBJ2-7,TRBV27,CPSRERRGHSYEQYF,TGCCCCAGCAGGGAGAGACGGGGCCACTCCTACGAGCAGTACTTC
TRBD1,NA,TRBJ2-7,TRBV20-1,CSARGQGGRISEQYF,TGCAGTGCTAGAGGACAGGGTGGGCGGATTTCCGAGCAGTACTTC
NA,NA,TRBJ1-1,TRBV28,CASTPGGGFTEAFF,TGTGCCAGCACCCCGGGTGGGGGGTTTACTGAAGCTTTCTTT
NA,few,TRBJ2-1,TRBV29-1,CSVEGKSSYNEQFF,TGCAGCGTTGAAGGCAAAAGCTCCTACAATGAGCAGTTCTTC
TRBD1,NA,TRBJ2-7,TRBV3-1,CASSQWTGDEQYF,TGTGCCAGCAGCCAATGGACAGGGGACGAGCAGTACTTC
NA,NA,TRBJ2-5,TRBV4-1,CASSQVGQFRETQYF,TGCGCCAGCAGCCAAGTAGGACAGTTCCGTGAGACCCAGTACTTC
TRBD2,few,TRBJ2-5,TRBV20-1,CSATGAGGEETQYF,TGCAGTGCTACCGGAGCGGGGGGGGAAGAGACCCAGTACTTC
NA,NA,TRBJ1-2,TRBV7-9,CATKPGGYTF,TGTGCCACTAAGCCAGGGGGCTACACCTTC
NA,NA,TRBJ2-2,TRBV29-1,CSVQLGEGELFF,TGCAGCGTTCAATTAGGGGAGGGGGAGCTGTTTTTT
TRBD2,NA,TRBJ2-1,TRBV6-6,CASGTLAGTYNEQFF,TGTGCCAGCGGAACACTAGCGGGGACTTACAATGAGCAGTTCTTC
NA,few,TRBJ2-5,TRBV18,CASSEGDSETQYF,TGTGCCAGCTCTGAAGGGGATTCGGAGACCCAGTACTTC
NA,NA,TRBJ1-1,TRBV25-1,CASSDSRRIDAEAFF,TGTGCCAGCAGTGACTCCCGACGGATCGACGCTGAAGCTTTCTTT
NA,NA,TRBJ2-5,TRBV5-1,CASSPLGYNEQYF,TGCGCCAGCAGCCCTCTGGGTTACAATGAGCAGTACTTC
TRBD2,NA,TRBJ2-5,TRBV6-2/TRBV6-3,CASSPTTSGKVRETQYF,TGTGCCAGCAGCCCCACCACTAGCGGGAAAGTTCGAGAGACCCAGTACTTC
TRBD2,NA,TRBJ2-7,TRBV12-3/TRBV12-4,CASSLPQGGSYEQYF,TGTGCCAGCAGTTTACCCCAAGGCGGGAGCTACGAGCAGTACTTC
TRBD1,NA,TRBJ2-1,TRBV20-1,CSARSGTGYYEQFF,TGCAGTGCTAGATCCGGGACAGGGTACTATGAGCAGTTCTTC
NA,NA,TRBJ1-3,TRBV20-1,CSASLSFDATSGNTIYF,TGCAGTGCTAGCTTATCTTTTGACGCAACCTCTGGAAACACCATATATTTT
NA,NA,TRBJ2-3,TRBV20-1,CSARDVRADTQYF,TGCAGTGCTAGAGATGTCAGAGCAGATACGCAGTATTTT
NA,few,TRBJ2-5,TRBV20-1,CSAMRGETQYF,TGCAGTGCGATGCGGGGAGAGACCCAGTACTTC
TRBD1,NA,TRBJ2-7,TRBV6-6,CASSYSTTGGQYF,TGTGCCAGCAGTTACTCAACGACAGGGGGGCAGTACTTC
TRBD2,NA,TRBJ2-7,TRBV28,CASSLLIFSGTVGSYEQYF,TGTGCCAGCAGTTTACTCATTTTTAGCGGGACGGTTGGCTCCTACGAGCAGTACTTC
NA,once,TRBJ2-7,TRBV6-2/TRBV6-3,CASSYAGSEYEQYF,TGTGCCAGCAGTTACGCGGGTAGCGAATACGAGCAGTACTTC
NA,NA,TRBJ2-1,TRBV5-1,CASSLDPGSYNEQFF,TGCGCCAGCAGCTTGGATCCAGGGTCCTACAATGAGCAGTTCTTC
NA,NA,TRBJ2-5,TRBV3-1,CASSQVRGHRETQYF,TGTGCCAGCAGCCAAGTTAGGGGACACAGAGAGACCCAGTACTTC
TRBD2,NA,TRBJ2-1,TRBV20-1,CSARLAGRGSYNEQFF,TGCAGTGCTAGACTAGCGGGTCGAGGGTCCTACAATGAGCAGTTCTTC
TRBD2,NA,TRBJ2-1,TRBV11-3,CASSLEVAGGSYNEQFF,TGTGCCAGCAGCTTAGAAGTAGCGGGAGGGTCGTACAATGAGCAGTTCTTC
NA,few,TRBJ2-1,TRBV29-1,CSVGRASNEQFF,TGCAGCGTTGGTAGGGCCAGCAATGAGCAGTTCTTC
NA,many,TRBJ2-5,TRBV7-2,CASSFKGQYQETQYF,TGTGCCAGCAGCTTCAAAGGACAGTACCAAGAGACCCAGTACTTC
NA,NA,TRBJ1-1,TRBV10-3,CAILGGENTEAFF,TGTGCCATTCTGGGGGGAGAGAACACTGAAGCTTTCTTT
TRBD1,NA,TRBJ2-6,TRBV27,CASSPQGAGSGANVLTF,TGTGCCAGCTCTCCGCAGGGGGCAGGCTCTGGGGCCAACGTCCTGACTTTC
NA,few,TRBJ2-1,TRBV7-3,CASSWSSYNEQFF,TGTGCCAGCAGTTGGAGCTCCTACAATGAGCAGTTCTTC
NA,many,TRBJ1-6,TRBV14,CASSQTGNSPLHF,TGTGCCAGCAGCCAGACGGGAAATTCACCCCTCCACTTT
NA,few,TRBJ2-3,TRBV5-6,CASSLETRTDTQYF,TGTGCCAGCAGCTTGGAAACAAGGACAGATACGCAGTATTTT
NA,NA,TRBJ1-1,TRBV7-9,CASSLAFRNTEAFF,TGTGCCAGCAGCTTAGCGTTCAGAAACACTGAAGCTTTCTTT
NA,NA,TRBJ2-5,TRBV28,CASSLWEQETQYF,TGTGCCAGCAGTTTATGGGAGCAAGAGACCCAGTACTTC
NA,NA,TRBJ2-3,TRBV7-2,CASSLAWERDTDTQYF,TGTGCCAGCAGCTTAGCCTGGGAAAGGGACACAGATACGCAGTATTTT
TRBD2,few,TRBJ2-7,TRBV11-2,CASSFAGDLGYEQYF,TGTGCCAGCAGCTTCGCGGGAGACTTGGGCTACGAGCAGTACTTC
TRBD1,few,TRBJ1-5,TRBV4-2,CASSQQRQGARVQPQHF,TGTGCCAGCAGCCAACAGCGACAGGGGGCGCGGGTCCAGCCCCAGCATTTT
NA,NA,TRBJ1-6,TRBV6-1,CASTWPYSPLHF,TGTGCCAGCACTTGGCCCTACTCACCCCTCCACTTT
NA,NA,TRBJ2-5,TRBV6-5,CASSPPGNLKETQYF,TGTGCCAGCAGCCCCCCCGGGAATCTTAAAGAGACCCAGTACTTC
NA,NA,TRBJ2-5,TRBV20-1,CSARDWAPGETQYF,TGCAGTGCTAGAGACTGGGCCCCGGGAGAGACCCAGTACTTC
NA,NA,TRBJ1-1,TRBV4-1,CASSQTGPSNTEAFF,TGCGCCAGCAGCCAAACTGGACCCTCGAACACTGAAGCTTTCTTT
NA,NA,TRBJ2-1,TRBV9,CASSVVAGRVYNEQFF,TGTGCCAGCAGCGTAGTAGCCGGGAGAGTCTACAATGAGCAGTTCTTC
NA,NA,TRBJ2-1,TRBV6-5,CASSLPPGEGYNEQFF,TGTGCCAGCAGCCTTCCCCCCGGCGAAGGGTACAATGAGCAGTTCTTC
TRBD1,NA,TRBJ1-4,TRBV20-1,CSAADRGNEKLFF,TGCAGTGCTGCCGACAGGGGTAATGAAAAACTGTTTTTT
NA,NA,TRBJ1-1,TRBV28,CASSFRGLNTEAFF,TGTGCCAGCAGTTTCAGGGGTTTAAACACTGAAGCTTTCTTT
NA,NA,TRBJ1-4,TRBV7-2,CASSYAGLTNEKLFF,TGTGCCAGCAGCTACGCAGGGTTGACTAATGAAAAACTGTTTTTT
NA,NA,TRBJ1-1,TRBV10-3,CDISPGSAVGTEAFF,TGTGACATCAGTCCGGGCAGCGCAGTGGGCACTGAAGCTTTCTTT